This entry is about one T cell receptor beta chain. What it recognizes is unknown. The entry originates in a study of cytomegalovirus exposure and HLA in healthy donors. Across the study: The same platform as the 500 to 700 first-cohort repertoires was used for the 120 or so validation repertoires, a later analysis reported.

Study findings and constraints: Among TCR beta chains, those listed as cytomegalovirus-associated numbered more than 150. A few of the chains that were CMV-associated were confirmed in vitro to be specific for CMV antigens.

Germline CDR1 and CDR2: MNHEY and SMNVEV (reference sequence). The CDR3 is 13 residues long. V was pared by 3 bases and J by 7 bases, with 12 bases between. Using immunoSEQ multiplex PCR, the repertoire was profiled, and TCRdb retains in-frame clones only, with some absent. The sample includes 200,000 or so clones, approximately 80% seen only once; the top ten take less than 9%. The sequence derives from a man aged 18 to 35 in good health and CMV-seropositive. The chain is built from TRBV27 and TRBJ2-5; D not certain. Source material: PBMCs. The CDR3 coding sequence is TGTGCCAGCAGTTTCGGATCTCCGGGGACCCAGTACTTC. Translating gives CASSFGSPGTQYF.